This T cell receptor (beta chain) was observed in a study of shared clonotypes between healthy human individuals. With 6 bases removed from V and 0 bases from J, the gap between germline ends came to 12 bases. The CDR3 contains 15 residues. Germline V gene sequence: CDR1 KGHSH, CDR2 LQKENI. Measured with immunoSEQ multiplex PCR; TCRdb has only the in-frame clones, and not every one. The sample comprises millions of clones, approximately 94% of which are singletons, and under 0.15% rests with the top ten. This receptor was taken from a man aged 18-30 years in good health. The sample comprised naive CD4+ T cells sorted from blood. Subset given: CD45RA+ positively selected. V and J are TRBV18 and TRBJ1-3; D is unresolved. The CDR3 region is CASSGGRRSGNTIYF. The CDR3 DNA sequence: TGTGCCAGCTCGGGCGGCCGTCGCTCTGGAAACACCATATATTTT.